Each of the 18 T cell receptor beta chains below was sequenced from the same sample in a study of blood T cell repertoires in COVID-19. Sequencing used immunoSEQ multiplex PCR; TCRdb keeps in-frame clones, though not all of them. The sample includes 50,000 to 85,000 clones, about 91% seen only once; the top ten take 6% to 8%. Sequenced sample: peripheral blood. Source of these receptors: a human donor in a cohort sampled during active COVID-19.

The chain recombines TRBV3-1 (or the pseudogene TRBV3-2) with TRBJ1-1; 7 bases match TRBD1. Germline loops: CDR1 LGHDT, CDR2 YNNKEL (reference sequence). V shed 0 bases, J shed 2 bases, and the junction held 9 bases outside the gene matches. The CDR3 loop spans 17 amino acids. CDR3 nucleotide sequence: TGTGCCAGCAGCCAAGAGGTCCCGGGACAGTCCAACACTGAAGCTTTCTTT. Protein product: CASSQEVPGQSNTEAFF.

The chain recombines TRBV6-5 with TRBJ2-3, with a tentative D call TRBD1 (6 bases). V lost 4 bases and J lost 4, with 12 bases in between. Per the germline V gene, CDR1 is MNHEY and CDR2 is SVGAGI. The CDR3 covers 14 residues. The CDR3 loop is CASSWGPLADTQYF. CDR3 DNA: TGTGCCAGCAGTTGGGGGCCTCTGGCAGATACGCAGTATTTT.

This rearrangement joins TRBV28 to TRBJ2-3; D might be TRBD2 (6 bases). Trimming took off 10 bases at V and 2 bases at J, with 16 bases between the two ends. Germline lookup yields CDR1 MDHEN and CDR2 SYDVKM. This CDR3 has 14 amino acids. This chain's CDR3 is CATRFSGYTDTQYF. In DNA, the CDR3 is TGTGCCACGCGCTTTAGCGGTTACACAGATACGCAGTATTTT.

The gene calls are TRBV12-3 or TRBV12-4 and TRBJ2-5, with D tentatively TRBD2 (6 bases). The CDR3 runs 13 residues. The V end was cut by 4 bases, the J end by 5 bases, with 11 bases between. CDR3 loop: CASSSGRYETQYF. CDR3 nucleotides: TGTGCCAGCAGTTCCGGGAGATATGAGACCCAGTACTTC.

About this clone: This specimen includes other DNA sequences encoding the same CDR3. The rearrangement links TRBV2 to TRBJ1-2; D call uncertain. Germline V gene data show CDR1 as SNHLY and CDR2 as FYNNEI. There are 15 residues in the CDR3. V was clipped by 1 base and J by 7 bases, with 16 bases between them. In DNA, the CDR3 is TGTGCCAGCAGTGAAGAAGGAGTCAGTCGGGGTGGCTACACCTTC. It yields the protein CASSEEGVSRGGYTF.

This rearrangement joins TRBV7-2 to TRBJ2-5, with a tentative D call TRBD1 (6 bases). The V gene lost 2 bases and the J gene lost 5 bases, with 27 bases spanning the gap. Germline V gene sequence: CDR1 SGHTA, CDR2 FQGNSA. The CDR3 totals 19 residues. The CDR3 nucleotides are TGTGCCAGCAGCTTAAGCCCCTGGGAATTCGCAGGGGAGTGGGAGACCCAGTACTTC. Its translation: CASSLSPWEFAGEWETQYF.

The chain joins TRBV25-1 to TRBJ1-5; D is unresolved. V lost 4 bases and J 0 bases, leaving 13 bases between the germline ends. In germline, CDR1 is MGHDK, CDR2 SYGVNS. The CDR3 contains 16 residues. CDR3 coding DNA: TGTGCCAGCAGTGGAGGGAGAGGGTATAGCAATCAGCCCCAGCATTTT. This sequence encodes CASSGGRGYSNQPQHF. The full variable domain, rest sourced from reference TRBV25-1 and TRBJ1-5, is EADIYQTPRYLVIGTGKKITLECSQTMGHDKMYWYQQDPGMELHLIHYSYGVNSTEKGDLSSESTVSRIRTEHFPLTLESARPSHTSQYLCASSGGRGYSNQPQHFGDGTRLSIL.

This clone came up a few times. The V and J genes are TRBV19 and TRBJ2-1; the D is unclear. The CDR3 contains 15 residues. The V gene's germline CDR1 is LNHDA and CDR2 SQIVND (reference sequence). Trimming shortened V by 7 bases and J by 0 bases, and 13 bases separated the two germline ends. CDR3 nucleotides: TGTGCCAGTACCTTGACTGGAAGCTCCTACAATGAGCAGTTCTTC. It codes for CASTLTGSSYNEQFF.

CDR3 residues: CASSPNRQGSYNEQFF. The CDR3 nucleotides read TGTGCCAGCAGCCCCAACCGACAGGGCTCCTACAATGAGCAGTTCTTC. The chain joins TRBV7-9 to TRBJ2-1; 7 nucleotides match TRBD1. Germline V CDR1 and CDR2: SEHNR, FQNEAQ (reference sequence). CDR3 length: 16 residues. The ends lost 5 bases at V and 0 bases at J; junction bases unmatched: 7.

This rearrangement joins TRBV11-3 to TRBJ2-1; 8 bases are a match to TRBD2. The CDR3 runs to 15 residues. The ends lost 5 bases at V and 8 bases at J; junction bases unmatched: 11. CDR1 is SGHNT, CDR2 YENEEA, per germline. The CDR3 sequence: CASSPSGLGGYEQFF. CDR3 DNA: TGTGCCAGCAGCCCGTCGGGACTAGGGGGTTATGAGCAGTTCTTC.

This clone was detected a few times. V usage is TRBV3-1 (or the pseudogene TRBV3-2) and J usage is TRBJ2-7; D is uncertain. CDR3 length: 11 residues. With 5 bases removed from V and 4 bases from J, the gap between germline ends came to 6 bases. Germline assignment: CDR1 LGHDT and CDR2 YNNKEL (reference sequence). In DNA form, the CDR3 reads TGTGCCAGCAGCAACGAGTACGAGCAGTACTTC. Protein sequence: CASSNEYEQYF.

This chain connects TRBV11-1 to TRBJ1-3; TRBD1 matches at 7 bases. V trimming: 5 bases; J trimming: 2 bases; junction bases outside the gene matches: 6. CDR1 and CDR2 (germline): SGHAT, FQDESV (reference sequence). The CDR3 spans 15 residues. In nucleotides, the CDR3 is TGTGCCAGCAGCACATCCGGGACAGCTGGAAACACCATATATTTT. This encodes CASSTSGTAGNTIYF.

This chain connects TRBV7-2 to TRBJ2-2; maybe TRBD2 (5 bases). Trimming removed 10 bases at V and 6 bases at J, with 9 bases between. The CDR3 is made up of 11 amino acids. The germline gives CDR1 SGHTA, CDR2 FQGNSA. This chain's CDR3 is CAIVRAGELFF. The CDR3 nucleotides read TGTGCCATCGTGAGGGCCGGGGAGCTGTTTTTT.

This clone was recorded only once. This same CDR3 is encoded by further DNA sequences in the sample. J is TRBJ2-3 and V is TRBV6-5; D is unresolved. CDR1 and CDR2 from the germline V gene are MNHEY and SVGAGI. The germline V and J ends were trimmed by 0 bases and 0 bases, with 4 bases remaining between them. CDR3 size: 14 residues. CDR3 loop: CASSYSRSTDTQYF. The CDR3 nucleotides are TGTGCCAGCAGTTACTCGAGGAGCACAGATACGCAGTATTTT.

CDR3 sequence (DNA): TGCGCCAGCAGCCAAGAACTAGACAGGTCCTCGGGGAACACTGAAGCTTTCTTT. Protein: CASSQELDRSSGNTEAFF. The V call is TRBV4-1, the J call TRBJ1-1; the D gene is possibly TRBD1 (6 bases). The CDR3 spans 18 residues. Between the trimmed V and J ends, which lost 0 bases and 1 base, there was a span of 18 bases. Per the germline V gene, CDR1 is MGHRA and CDR2 is YSYEKL.

This clone was observed a single time. The CDR3 nucleotides are TGTGCCAGCAACTCTGGGATTTTGGGGACTAGCGCCTACGAGCAGTACTTC. Translated: CASNSGILGTSAYEQYF. The J gene is TRBJ2-7, the V gene TRBV28; 10 bases are a match to TRBD2. The ends lost 7 bases at V and 2 bases at J; junction bases unmatched: 14. The CDR3 loop spans 17 amino acids. Germline CDR1 and CDR2: MDHEN and SYDVKM.

This chain connects TRBV6-5 to TRBJ2-2, with 9 bases lining up with TRBD1. Germline-derived CDR1 and CDR2 are MNHEY and SVGAGI. This CDR3 region has 15 residues. The trim removed 5 bases at V and 5 bases at J, leaving 6 bases unmatched. This chain's CDR3 is CASSRDREGTGELFF. The CDR3 nucleotides read TGTGCCAGCAGTCGGGACAGGGAGGGTACCGGGGAGCTGTTTTTT.

This rearrangement joins TRBV7-6 to TRBJ2-3; no reliable D call. The germline V gene has CDR1 SGHVS and CDR2 FNYEAQ. The CDR3 has 14 residues. V dropped 2 bases and J dropped 6 bases, with 12 bases sitting between them. CDR3 nucleotides: TGTGCCAGCAGCTTACACGAGGAGCCTGATACGCAGTATTTT. Translated, it gives CASSLHEEPDTQYF.